This T cell receptor (beta chain) was sequenced in a study of shared clonotypes between healthy human individuals. In the naive CD8 group, cells lacked CD45RO and were positively selected for CCR7, so terminally differentiated effector memory CD45RA+ cells were left out. V was pared by 5 bases and J by 6 bases, with 10 bases between. Germline V gives CDR1 ENHRY, CDR2 SYGVKD. This CDR3 is 12 amino acids long. The assay was immunoSEQ multiplex PCR, and TCRdb's table has in-frame clones only and misses some. The profile shows about 1,900,000 clones, about 94% of them singletons. Sequences were obtained from naive CD8+ T cells sorted from blood. This clonotype was sampled from a young man in good health. V is TRBV10-3 and J is TRBJ1-2; D remains ambiguous. The CDR3 is CAISSAADGYTF. CDR3 bases: TGTGCCATCAGTAGCGCAGCTGATGGCTACACCTTC.